The TCR beta chain under discussion was sequenced for a study of blood T cell repertoires in COVID-19. V shed 3 bases and J shed 0 bases, with 9 bases lying between them. Germline V gives CDR1 LNHDA, CDR2 SQIVND (reference sequence). The length of the CDR3 is 15 residues. Sequencing was performed with immunoSEQ multiplex PCR; in TCRdb, only in-frame clones are kept and a portion is missing. The sample shows some 150,000 clones, roughly 86% of them seen only once. Sequenced material: peripheral blood. The TCR was taken from a woman aged 55-69 years with acute or convalescent COVID-19. The V and J genes are TRBV19 and TRBJ1-3; no clear D gene. The chain's CDR3 is CASSIERASGNTIYF. In DNA form, the CDR3 reads TGTGCCAGTAGTATCGAGAGGGCCTCTGGAAACACCATATATTTT.